This T cell receptor beta chain is drawn from a study of T cell repertoires in aging, cancer and after chemotherapy. The wider study: Donors were grouped into six age bands spanning 30 or younger through 70 or older. General study findings and limits: Age-matched healthy donors had significantly more diverse, less clonal blood TCR repertoires than untreated cancer patients.

Peripheral blood genomic DNA, not sorted cells or RNA, was the template. V shed 3 bases and J 3 bases; nucleotides not matched to a gene: 3. This CDR3 is built from 15 residues. Germline assignment: CDR1 MRHNA and CDR2 SNTAGT. This clonotype was seen a few times. Its cognate antigen is unknown. Rearranged V-D-J TRB sequences were amplified with a mixed TRB-A/B primer pool. MiXCR, applied by TCRdb to the multiplex PCR reads, yields one record per CDR3 protein. The data hold 13,000 or so distinct CDR3 sequences, with under 30% observed a single time. Sequencing was carried out using blood. The chain combines TRBV6-4 with TRBJ2-2, with 8 nucleotides matching TRBD2. This TCR derives from a human donor in good health. The CDR3 DNA sequence: TGTGCCAGCAGTGAACGGGGGGGCTACACCGGGGAGCTGTTTTTT. As protein: CASSERGGYTGELFF.